These 9 T cell receptor beta chains originate from one sample sequenced in a study of hypomethylating agent response in myelodysplastic syndrome. Produced via immunoSEQ multiplex PCR; TCRdb's table is partial and in-frame only. The sample consists of several thousand clones, about 85% of them appearing once. Sequenced material: bone marrow, taken before or after starting hypomethylating agent treatment for myelodysplastic syndrome (not recorded which). The receptors were gathered from a human donor with myelodysplastic syndrome.

V usage is TRBV10-3 and J usage is TRBJ2-7; maybe TRBD1 (6 bases). V dropped 6 bases and J dropped 2 bases, with 11 bases sitting between them. This CDR3 has 13 residues. Germline V gene data show CDR1 as ENHRY and CDR2 as SYGVKD. The CDR3, as DNA: TGTGCCATCAGGGGGGACACCACCTACGAGCAGTACGTC. The encoded protein is CAIRGDTTYEQYV.

The chain uses TRBV6-5 and TRBJ2-1, with D maybe TRBD1 (5 bases). Trimming cost V 6 bases and J 0 bases, with 9 bases left between them. The CDR3 extends over 14 amino acids. Germline CDR1 reads MNHEY; CDR2 reads SVGAGI. The chain's CDR3 is CASRRQGSYNEQFF. The CDR3, as DNA: TGTGCCAGCAGGCGCCAGGGCTCCTACAATGAGCAGTTCTTC.

The V call is TRBV18, the J call TRBJ2-1; D is unresolved. The CDR3 runs to 15 residues. The V end was cut by 1 base, the J end by 6 bases, with 13 bases between. The germline gives CDR1 KGHSH, CDR2 LQKENI. CDR3 bases: TGTGCCAGCTCACCACAGAACAGACCAGCCAATGAGCAGTTCTTC. It codes for CASSPQNRPANEQFF.

The CDR3 loop reads CASRDGGGYQPQHF. CDR3 coding DNA: TGTGCCAGCAGAGACGGGGGAGGATATCAGCCCCAGCATTTT. This rearrangement joins TRBV2 to TRBJ1-5; tentative D call: TRBD1 (5 bases). The germline CDR1 and CDR2 sequences are SNHLY and FYNNEI. This CDR3 is 14 amino acids long. V shed 6 bases and J shed 5 bases, with 14 bases lying between them.

The chain uses TRBV2 and TRBJ2-2, with D perhaps matching TRBD1 (6 bases). The CDR3 loop spans 14 amino acids. Per germline, CDR1 SNHLY and CDR2 FYNNEI. Trimming left V 4 bases short and J 2 bases short, with 8 bases between. In nucleotides, the CDR3 is TGTGCCAGCAGTGGGGGGCCAAACACCGGGGAGCTGTTTTTT. It codes for CASSGGPNTGELFF. Based on the CDR3 plus reference TRBV2 and TRBJ2-2, the full variable domain is EPEVTQTPSHQVTQMGQEVILRCVPISNHLYFYWYRQILGQKVEFLVSFYNNEISEKSEIFDDQFSVERPDGSNFTLKIRSTKLEDSAMYFCASSGGPNTGELFFGEGSRLTVL.

The chain carries TRBV11-3 and TRBJ2-3; D may be TRBD2 (6 bases). This CDR3 contains 16 residues. Trimming stripped 1 base from V and 1 base from J, with 12 bases between. Germline assignment: CDR1 SGHNT and CDR2 YENEEA. For the CDR3, the DNA is TGTGCCAGCAGCTTAGGACTAGATATCCGCACAGATACGCAGTATTTT. Protein product: CASSLGLDIRTDTQYF.

The rearrangement uses TRBV4-3 and TRBJ2-7; 10 bases match TRBD1. J was trimmed by 4 bases and V by 0 bases; bases with no gene match: 3. Germline V lookup: CDR1 LGHNA, CDR2 YSLEER. The CDR3 consists of 15 residues. DNA for the CDR3: TGCGCCAGCAGCCAAGAACCGGACAGGGGGTACGAGCAGTACTTC. Its protein is CASSQEPDRGYEQYF.

The V call is TRBV4-2, the J call TRBJ1-5, with D uncertain. V was pared by 0 bases and J by 4 bases, with 10 bases between. The CDR3 covers 15 residues. Germline V lookup: CDR1 LGHNA, CDR2 YNFKEQ. CDR3 nucleotide sequence: TGTGCCAGCAGCCAAGATGCACACCCTAATCAGCCCCAGCATTTT. Its protein product is CASSQDAHPNQPQHF.

The chain has TRBV27 and TRBJ2-2; D perhaps matches TRBD1 (6 bases). The CDR3 sequence is 15 residues long. Trimming cost V 6 bases and J 0 bases, with 11 bases left between them. Looked up from germline, CDR1 is MNHEY and CDR2 is SMNVEV (reference sequence). The CDR3 is CASSRQVANTGELFF. The CDR3 nucleotides read TGTGCCAGCAGCCGACAGGTCGCGAACACCGGGGAGCTGTTTTTT.